The 30 T cell receptor beta chains reported below all come from one sample, sequenced in a study of T cells in Graves' hyperthyroidism and ophthalmopathy. Regions amplified from RNA transcripts were the TCR beta CDR3 regions. HTBI primers were the set used in a first-round RT-PCR of the TCR CDR3. TCRdb called the multiplex PCR reads again in MiXCR, with one record for every CDR3 protein. The sample consists of about 690,000 distinct CDR3 sequences, about 18% of them appearing once. Sequenced sample: blood. All receptors derive from a man in his fifties with Graves' hyperthyroidism.

This clonotype was counted ten times or more. This chain links TRBV28 with TRBJ2-7; D is ambiguous. CDR1 is MDHEN, CDR2 SYDVKM, per germline. This CDR3 contains 13 residues. V gave up 6 bases and J gave up 5 bases, with 14 bases separating them. The CDR3 DNA sequence: TGTGCCAGCAGGCCGACGGGTAACGACGAGCAGTACTTC. Amino acids: CASRPTGNDEQYF.

This CDR3 reads CASSVSDGRGETQYF. Written as DNA, the CDR3 is TGTGCCAGCAGCGTGTCTGATGGACGGGGAGAGACCCAGTACTTC. This sequence joins TRBV9 and TRBJ2-5; D may be TRBD2 (5 bases). The CDR3 sequence is 15 residues long. Germline V lookup: CDR1 SGDLS, CDR2 YYNGEE. V was pared by 2 bases and J by 4 bases, with 15 bases between.

This chain joins TRBV5-6 and TRBJ2-7; 7 nucleotides match TRBD1. Germline V gene lookup returns CDR1 SGHDT and CDR2 YYEEEE. The CDR3 length is 17 residues. Trimming took 4 bases from V and 0 from J; bases not matched to a gene: 13. CDR3 DNA sequence: TGTGCCAGCAGCCTTTATCTCCGGGACAGAGGCTCCTACGAGCAGTACTTC. Translating it yields CASSLYLRDRGSYEQYF.

There are many counts of this clonotype. The chain carries TRBV19 and TRBJ1-5, with a weak D call TRBD1 (5 bases). CDR3 length: 16 amino acids. With 5 bases removed from V and 4 bases from J, the gap between germline ends came to 18 bases. The V gene's germline CDR1 is LNHDA and CDR2 SQIVND (reference sequence). The CDR3 DNA is TGTGCCAGTAGTCTTGGGACCCAGGATTGGAATCAGCCCCAGCATTTT. Translated: CASSLGTQDWNQPQHF.

This clonotype was detected many times. V usage is TRBV3-1 and J usage is TRBJ1-1, with TRBD1 as a possible D gene (6 bases). Trimming removed 4 bases at V and 6 bases at J, with 12 bases between. There are 13 residues in the CDR3. Germline CDR1 LGHDT, CDR2 YNNKEL (reference sequence). CDR3 DNA: TGTGCCAGCAGCCCCGTAGGACAGCCTGAAGCTTTCTTT. Its translation is CASSPVGQPEAFF.

This clonotype was found many times. The chain uses TRBV10-3 and TRBJ2-5; D call uncertain. Germline CDR1 reads ENHRY; CDR2 reads SYGVKD. The length of the CDR3 is 14 residues. V gave up 4 bases and J gave up 3 bases, with 12 bases separating them. CDR3 sequence (DNA): TGTGCCATCAGTGGATCGACGGGCAAAGAGACCCAGTACTTC. Translation gives CAISGSTGKETQYF.

This clonotype was recorded at least ten times. The chain combines TRBV7-2 with TRBJ2-5; no clear D. The CDR3 runs to 14 residues. The V gene's germline CDR1 is SGHTA and CDR2 FQGNSA. V lost 1 base and J lost 5, with 11 bases in between. CDR3 protein: CASSLETRWETQYF. DNA of the CDR3: TGTGCCAGCAGCTTAGAGACGCGATGGGAGACCCAGTACTTC.

This clonotype appeared many times. This CDR3 is CSAPWGGPPLFSYEQYF. CDR3 in DNA: TGCAGTGCTCCCTGGGGGGGACCGCCCTTATTCTCCTACGAGCAGTACTTC. The V call is TRBV20-1, the J call TRBJ2-7; 7 bases align to TRBD2. This CDR3 spans 17 amino acids. In germline, CDR1 is DFQATT, CDR2 SNEGSKA (reference sequence). Trimming took 5 bases from V and 0 from J; bases not matched to a gene: 16.

This clonotype was recorded many times. CDR3 bases: TGCAGTGCCCCGACAGGGGTTGGTGAAGCTTTCTTT. It is translated as CSAPTGVGEAFF. The J gene is TRBJ1-1, the V gene TRBV20-1; TRBD1 matches 8 bases. The J segment lost 7 bases and the V segment lost 6 bases, leaving 7 bases of the junction unmatched. The CDR3 extends over 12 amino acids. The germline V gene has CDR1 DFQATT and CDR2 SNEGSKA (reference sequence).

V usage is TRBV9 and J usage is TRBJ1-1, with 7 bases lining up with TRBD1. V shed 3 bases, J shed 4 bases, and the junction held 3 bases outside the gene matches. The CDR3 sequence is 13 residues long. CDR1 is SGDLS, CDR2 YYNGEE, per germline. CDR3 residues: CASSAGGSTEAFF. CDR3 nucleotides: TGTGCCAGCAGCGCAGGGGGTAGCACTGAAGCTTTCTTT.

This chain uses TRBV19 with TRBJ1-3, with a weak D call TRBD1 (5 bases). The germline V gene encodes CDR1 LNHDA and CDR2 SQIVND (reference sequence). The V gene lost 3 bases and the J gene lost 0 bases, with 15 bases spanning the gap. This CDR3 region has 17 residues. The CDR3 reads CASSIGAGSTSGNTIYF. CDR3 DNA sequence: TGTGCCAGTAGTATCGGGGCAGGGTCGACCTCTGGAAACACCATATATTTT.

V and J are TRBV7-9 and TRBJ2-3, with D perhaps assigned TRBD1 or TRBD2 (5 bases each). This CDR3 region has 14 residues. The V and J ends lost 0 bases and 7 bases respectively, with 11 bases between them. The germline V gene has CDR1 SEHNR and CDR2 FQNEAQ (reference sequence). For the CDR3, the DNA is TGTGCCAGCAGCTTAGCATGGGACCGTAATACGCAGTATTTT. Its translation: CASSLAWDRNTQYF. The full variable domain, in which reference TRBV7-9 and TRBJ2-3 provide the parts outside the CDR3, is DTGVSQNPRHKITKRGQNVTFRCDPISEHNRLYWYRQTLGQGPEFLTYFQNEAQLEKSRLLSDRFSAERPKGSFSTLEIQRTEQGDSAMYLCASSLAWDRNTQYFGPGTRLTVL.

This clonotype was seen only a few times. The chain couples TRBV19 to TRBJ2-5; a possible D gene is TRBD2 (6 bases). Between the trimmed V and J ends, which lost 2 bases and 7 bases, there was a span of 17 bases. CDR1 and CDR2 (germline): LNHDA, SQIVND (reference sequence). The CDR3 contains 15 residues. The CDR3: CASSIKPGDAGTQYF. CDR3 nucleotides: TGTGCCAGTAGTATAAAGCCGGGGGATGCGGGGACCCAGTACTTC.

On this clonotype itself: Germline and junction disagree at one end, which may indicate a read error. This chain links TRBV7-2 with TRBJ2-1; 12 nucleotides match TRBD2. Looked up from germline, CDR1 is SGHTA and CDR2 is FQGNSA. The CDR3 consists of 16 residues. CDR3 sequence (DNA): TGTGCCAGCAGCTTACGGACTAGCGGGACTTACAATGATCAGTGCTTC. This sequence encodes CASSLRTSGTYNDQCF.

J is TRBJ2-1 and V is TRBV11-2; 10 nucleotides line up with TRBD2. The V segment lost 2 bases and the J segment 7 bases; nucleotides outside the gene matches: 5. This CDR3 has 15 amino acids. Germline lookup yields CDR1 SGHAT and CDR2 FQNNGV. CDR3 in amino acids: CASSLTGLAVNEQFF. The CDR3 nucleotides read TGTGCCAGCAGCTTAACAGGACTAGCGGTAAATGAGCAGTTCTTC.

This clonotype showed up many times. This chain uses TRBV19 with TRBJ2-7, with D maybe TRBD1 (6 bases). CDR1 is LNHDA and CDR2 is SQIVND in the germline V gene (reference sequence). This CDR3 is built from 13 residues. V shed 6 bases and J shed 2 bases, with 11 bases lying between them. The CDR3 sequence: CASRDSIAYEQYF. In DNA, the CDR3 is TGTGCCAGTAGGGACAGCATAGCCTACGAGCAGTACTTC. Supplemented by reference TRBV19 and TRBJ2-7, the full variable domain reads DGGITQSPKYLFRKEGQNVTLSCEQNLNHDAMYWYRQDPGQGLRLIYYSQIVNDFQKGDIAEGYSVSREKKESFPLTVTSAQKNPTAFYLCASRDSIAYEQYFGPGTRLTVT.

This chain links TRBV28 with TRBJ1-2; TRBD1 agrees at 9 bases. The CDR3 totals 16 residues. J gave up 0 bases and V 5 bases, and 7 bases lay outside the gene matches. The V gene's germline CDR1 is MDHEN and CDR2 SYDVKM. CDR3 sequence: CASSTTGGGANYGYTF. The CDR3 bases are TGTGCCAGCAGTACGACAGGGGGGGGAGCTAACTATGGCTACACCTTC.

This clonotype appeared a few times. This chain uses TRBV5-5 with TRBJ2-4; 9 bases are shared with TRBD2. V was pared by 4 bases and J by 4 bases, with 9 bases of the junction left unmatched. Germline V gene data show CDR1 as SGHKS and CDR2 as YYEKEE (reference sequence). This CDR3 has 16 residues. Here the CDR3 DNA reads TGTGCCAGCAGCCTATTAGCGGGAGCCCCAAAAAACATTCAGTACTTC. Protein sequence: CASSLLAGAPKNIQYF.

This clonotype was detected only a few times. The chain couples TRBV3-1 to TRBJ2-1; D is unclear. Germline assignment: CDR1 LGHDT and CDR2 YNNKEL (reference sequence). With 2 bases removed from V and 8 bases from J, the gap between germline ends came to 7 bases. This CDR3 is 12 amino acids long. The CDR3 DNA sequence: TGTGCCAGCAGCCAATATGGGGATGAGCAGTTCTTC. Translated, it gives CASSQYGDEQFF.

This clonotype was picked up many times. The CDR3 loop reads CATKTSIGGRPERETQYF. The CDR3 nucleotides are TGTGCCACGAAAACCTCTATCGGGGGGAGGCCCGAGCGGGAGACCCAGTACTTC. The chain is built from TRBV28 and TRBJ2-5; 7 bases are shared with TRBD2. Trimming took 10 bases from V and 5 from J; bases not matched to a gene: 25. The germline CDR1 and CDR2 sequences are MDHEN and SYDVKM. The CDR3 contains 18 residues.

This clonotype was observed at least ten times. The chain combines TRBV19 with TRBJ1-4; maybe TRBD1 (6 bases). V dropped 7 bases and J dropped 4 bases, with 10 bases sitting between them. CDR1 and CDR2 from the germline V gene are LNHDA and SQIVND (reference sequence). The CDR3 is 13 residues long. CDR3 sequence: CASTGQHNEKLFF. CDR3 nucleotide sequence: TGTGCCAGTACTGGACAGCATAATGAAAAACTGTTTTTT.

This clonotype was observed at least ten times. The rearrangement links TRBV11-2 to TRBJ2-1, with 9 positions matching TRBD2. There are 17 residues in the CDR3. Germline V lookup: CDR1 SGHAT, CDR2 FQNNGV. Losses at the gene ends were 1 base for V and 2 bases for J; bases not matched to a gene: 6. For the CDR3, the DNA is TGTGCCAGCAGCTTAGCCGACCTAGCGGGACCCTACAATGAGCAGTTCTTC. Encoded protein: CASSLADLAGPYNEQFF.

This clonotype was recorded at least ten times. The chain recombines TRBV12-5 with TRBJ1-1; D may be TRBD1 (5 bases). Germline-derived CDR1 and CDR2 are LGHNT and FRNRAP. The length of the CDR3 is 17 residues. V was pared by 2 bases and J by 6 bases, with 22 bases between. CDR3 region: CASGLSSGSGGLSEAFF. For the CDR3, the DNA is TGTGCTAGTGGTTTGTCCTCAGGGAGTGGGGGACTTTCTGAAGCTTTCTTT.

This clonotype has just a few counts. The V gene is TRBV12-3 or TRBV12-4, the J gene TRBJ2-7, with TRBD1 matching over 7 bases. V gave up 4 bases and J gave up 3 bases; unmatched junction bases: 6. CDR3 length equals 14 residues. CDR3 sequence: CASSSGQINYEQYF. The CDR3 bases are TGTGCCAGCAGTTCGGGACAGATAAACTACGAGCAGTACTTC.

CDR3 protein: CASMGSRGQDTQYF. The CDR3 bases are TGTGCCAGCATGGGGTCCCGGGGGCAAGATACGCAGTATTTT. The rearrangement links TRBV28 to TRBJ2-3; TRBD1 or TRBD2 may be the D gene (6 bases each). The V gene's germline CDR1 is MDHEN and CDR2 SYDVKM. The germline V and J ends were trimmed by 7 bases and 5 bases, with 16 bases remaining between them. The CDR3 totals 14 residues. The full variable domain, with the rest looked up from reference TRBV28 and TRBJ2-3, is DVKVTQSSRYLVKRTGEKVFLECVQDMDHENMFWYRQDPGLGLRLIYFSYDVKMKEKGDIPEGYSVSREKKERFSLILESASTNQTSMYLCASMGSRGQDTQYFGPGTRLTVL.

This clonotype came up many times. J is TRBJ2-7 and V is TRBV28; D call uncertain. V shed 4 bases and J shed 0 bases, with 10 bases lying between them. This CDR3 is built from 14 residues. In germline, CDR1 is MDHEN, CDR2 SYDVKM. CDR3 in amino acids: CASSSQEPSYEQYF. DNA for the CDR3: TGTGCCAGCAGTTCCCAAGAGCCCTCCTACGAGCAGTACTTC.

Ten or more counts support this clonotype. The gene calls are TRBV27 and TRBJ2-3; D is possibly TRBD2 (5 bases). The CDR3 is 15 residues long. The germline V gene encodes CDR1 MNHEY and CDR2 SMNVEV (reference sequence). Trimming stripped 7 bases from V and 1 base from J, with 15 bases between. In DNA form, the CDR3 reads TGTGCCAGCAAAAAGAGGGTCTCGGGCACAGATACGCAGTATTTT. The encoded protein is CASKKRVSGTDTQYF.

Ten or more counts support this clonotype. V usage is TRBV20-1 and J usage is TRBJ2-1, with 10 bases fitting TRBD2. Germline V gives CDR1 DFQATT, CDR2 SNEGSKA (reference sequence). V shed 6 bases and J 5 bases; nucleotides not matched to a gene: 7. The CDR3 sequence is 14 residues long. CDR3 DNA sequence: TGCAGTGCAGAAGGACTAGCGGTCCACAATGAGCAGTTCTTC. The encoded protein is CSAEGLAVHNEQFF.

V usage is TRBV5-1 and J usage is TRBJ1-1, with TRBD1 matching 7 bases. The CDR3 covers 15 residues. Germline V lookup: CDR1 SGHRS, CDR2 YFSETQ. The V gene end was trimmed by 3 bases and the J gene end by 6 bases; junction bases not matched to a gene: 11. The CDR3 loop reads CASSSGGQTTAEAFF. In DNA form, the CDR3 reads TGCGCCAGCAGCTCGGGGGGACAGACGACGGCTGAAGCTTTCTTT.

This clonotype was recorded many times. This chain uses TRBV19 with TRBJ2-4; D may correspond to TRBD1 or TRBD2 (5 bases each). The germline V and J ends were trimmed by 1 base and 1 base, with 5 bases remaining between them. This CDR3 contains 14 residues. Germline CDR1 and CDR2: LNHDA and SQIVND (reference sequence). Here the CDR3 DNA reads TGTGCCAGTAGTATAGGGGGGGCCAAAAACATTCAGTACTTC. Amino acids: CASSIGGAKNIQYF.